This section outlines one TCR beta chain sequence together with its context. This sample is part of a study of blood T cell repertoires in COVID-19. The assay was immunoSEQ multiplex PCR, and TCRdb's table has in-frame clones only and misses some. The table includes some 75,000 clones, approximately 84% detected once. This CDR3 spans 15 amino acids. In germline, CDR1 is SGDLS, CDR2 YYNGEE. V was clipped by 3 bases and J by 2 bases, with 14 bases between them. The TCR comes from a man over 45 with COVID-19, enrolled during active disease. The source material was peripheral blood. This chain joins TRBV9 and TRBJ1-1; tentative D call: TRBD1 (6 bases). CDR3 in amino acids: CASSAGQRYNTEAFF. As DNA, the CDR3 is TGTGCCAGCAGCGCCGGACAGCGGTATAACACTGAAGCTTTCTTT.